This TCR beta chain was obtained from a study of shared clonotypes between healthy human individuals. On the study more broadly: CD4 naive and memory got three plates each, CD8 naive two, CD8 memory one. The study, taken as a whole, reports: Sharing of clonotypes among donors was expected to vary with sequencing depth. Large depth notwithstanding, sorted-subset sequencing proved incomplete by rarefaction. Shared across a few donors were 4% to 5% of the naive CD4 clonotypes.

Only CD45RO-negative cells positively selected for CCR7 counted as naive CD8 cells, so terminally differentiated effector memory CD45RA+ cells were excluded. In germline, CDR1 is SQVTM, CDR2 ANQGSEA. Trimming removed 3 bases from V and 3 bases from J; junction bases left unmatched: 4. There are 14 residues in the CDR3. This clone was picked up one time. Its specificity is unknown. Other nucleotide sequences from this sample produce the same CDR3. Here immunoSEQ multiplex PCR was the method, and the copy in TCRdb shows in-frame clones only, minus some. This table has roughly 2,000,000 clones, 85% to 95% appearing once.

Sequences were obtained from naive CD8+ T cells from PBMCs. The clonotype originates from a man younger than 30 in good health. Some clones in this sample may be carry-over from other donors' samples. The chain has TRBV29-1 and TRBJ2-1; 8 bases map to TRBD2. The CDR3 spells CSVEGLAGYNEQFF. Here the CDR3 DNA reads TGCAGCGTTGAGGGTCTAGCGGGCTACAATGAGCAGTTCTTC.